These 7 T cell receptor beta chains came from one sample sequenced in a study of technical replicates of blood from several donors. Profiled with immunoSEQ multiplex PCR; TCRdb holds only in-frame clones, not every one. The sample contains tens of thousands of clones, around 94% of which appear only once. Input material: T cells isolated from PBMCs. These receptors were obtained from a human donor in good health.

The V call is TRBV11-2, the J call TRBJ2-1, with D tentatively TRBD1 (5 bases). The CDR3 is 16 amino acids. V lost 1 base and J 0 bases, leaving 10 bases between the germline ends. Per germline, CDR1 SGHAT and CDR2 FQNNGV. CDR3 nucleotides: TGTGCCAGCAGCTTAGGTAGGACAAGCTCCTACAATGAGCAGTTCTTC. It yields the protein CASSLGRTSSYNEQFF.

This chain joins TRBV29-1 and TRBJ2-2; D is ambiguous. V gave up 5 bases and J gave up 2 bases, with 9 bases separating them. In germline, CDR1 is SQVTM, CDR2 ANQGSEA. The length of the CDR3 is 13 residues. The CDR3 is CSVQSQNTGELFF. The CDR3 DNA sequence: TGCAGCGTTCAGTCCCAAAACACCGGGGAGCTGTTTTTT.

CDR3 nucleotides: TGTGCCAGCAGTGACGGGGGAACGTTAGAGACCCAGTACTTC. Protein: CASSDGGTLETQYF. The rearrangement uses TRBV25-1 and TRBJ2-5; possible D gene TRBD2, 6 bases. V dropped 3 bases and J dropped 4 bases, with 12 bases sitting between them. Germline lookup yields CDR1 MGHDK and CDR2 SYGVNS. The CDR3 totals 14 residues.

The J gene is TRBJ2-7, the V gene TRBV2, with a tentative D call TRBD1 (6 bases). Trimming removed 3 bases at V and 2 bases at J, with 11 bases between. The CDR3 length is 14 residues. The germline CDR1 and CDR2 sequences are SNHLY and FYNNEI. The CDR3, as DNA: TGTGCCAGCAGTGAGCAGGGGAGAACCTACGAGCAGTACTTC. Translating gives CASSEQGRTYEQYF.

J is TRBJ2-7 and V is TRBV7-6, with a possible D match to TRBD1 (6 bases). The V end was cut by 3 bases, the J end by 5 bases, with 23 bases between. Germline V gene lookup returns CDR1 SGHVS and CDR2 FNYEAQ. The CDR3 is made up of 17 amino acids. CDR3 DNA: TGTGCCAGCAGCTTGAGGAATTACAGGGTGCTCTATGACGAGCAGTACTTC. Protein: CASSLRNYRVLYDEQYF.

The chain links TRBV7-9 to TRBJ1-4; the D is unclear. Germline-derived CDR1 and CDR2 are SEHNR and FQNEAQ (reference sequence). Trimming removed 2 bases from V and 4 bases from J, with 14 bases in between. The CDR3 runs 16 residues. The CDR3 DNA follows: TGTGCCAGCAGCTTAAACCACCCCGGTTATAATGAAAAACTGTTTTTT. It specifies CASSLNHPGYNEKLFF.

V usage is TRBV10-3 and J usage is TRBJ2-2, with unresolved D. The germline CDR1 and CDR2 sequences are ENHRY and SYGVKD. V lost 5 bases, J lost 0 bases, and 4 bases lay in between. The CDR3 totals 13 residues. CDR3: CAISSANTGELFF. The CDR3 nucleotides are TGTGCCATCAGTAGCGCGAACACCGGGGAGCTGTTTTTT.